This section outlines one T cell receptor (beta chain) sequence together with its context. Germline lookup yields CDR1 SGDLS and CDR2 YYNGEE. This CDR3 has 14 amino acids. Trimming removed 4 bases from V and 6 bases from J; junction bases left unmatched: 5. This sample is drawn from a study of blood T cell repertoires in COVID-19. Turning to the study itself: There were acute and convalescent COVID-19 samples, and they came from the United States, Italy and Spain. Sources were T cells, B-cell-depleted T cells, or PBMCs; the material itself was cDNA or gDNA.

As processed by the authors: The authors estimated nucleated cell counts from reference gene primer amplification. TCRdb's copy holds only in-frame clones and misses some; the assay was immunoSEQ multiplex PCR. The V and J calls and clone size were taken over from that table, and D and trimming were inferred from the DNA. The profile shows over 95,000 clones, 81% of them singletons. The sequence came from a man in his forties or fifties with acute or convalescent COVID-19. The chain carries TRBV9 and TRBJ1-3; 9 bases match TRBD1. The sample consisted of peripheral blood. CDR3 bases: TGTGCCAGCAGCCTACGGACAGGGGAAAACACCATATATTTT. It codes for CASSLRTGENTIYF.